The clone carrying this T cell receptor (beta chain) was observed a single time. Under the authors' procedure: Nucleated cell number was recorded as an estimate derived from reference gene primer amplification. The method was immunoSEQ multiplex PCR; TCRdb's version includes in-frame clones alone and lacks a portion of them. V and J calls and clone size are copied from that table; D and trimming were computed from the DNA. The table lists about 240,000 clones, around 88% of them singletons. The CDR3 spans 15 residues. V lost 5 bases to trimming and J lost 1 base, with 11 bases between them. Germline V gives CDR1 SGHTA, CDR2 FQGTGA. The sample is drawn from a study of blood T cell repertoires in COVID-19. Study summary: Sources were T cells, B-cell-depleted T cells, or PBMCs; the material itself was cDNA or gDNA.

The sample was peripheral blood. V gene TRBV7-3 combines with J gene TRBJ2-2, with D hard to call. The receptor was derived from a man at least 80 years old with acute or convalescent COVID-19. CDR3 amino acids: CASSVGSQNTGELFF. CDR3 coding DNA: TGTGCCAGCAGCGTGGGCAGCCAGAACACCGGGGAGCTGTTTTTT.